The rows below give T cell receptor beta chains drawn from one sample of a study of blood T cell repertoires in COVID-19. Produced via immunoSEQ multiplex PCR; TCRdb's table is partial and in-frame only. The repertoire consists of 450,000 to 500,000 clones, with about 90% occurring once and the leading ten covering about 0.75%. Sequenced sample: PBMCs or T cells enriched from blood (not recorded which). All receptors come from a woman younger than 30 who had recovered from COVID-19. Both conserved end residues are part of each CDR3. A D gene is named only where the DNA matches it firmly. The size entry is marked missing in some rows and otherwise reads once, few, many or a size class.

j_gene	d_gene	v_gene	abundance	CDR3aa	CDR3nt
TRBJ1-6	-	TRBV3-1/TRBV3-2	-	CASSQDRASPLHF	TGTGCCAGCAGCCAAGACAGGGCTTCACCCCTCCACTTT
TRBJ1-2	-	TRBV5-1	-	CASSPLAVDGYGYTF	TGCGCCAGCAGCCCTTTAGCAGTTGACGGCTATGGCTACACCTTC
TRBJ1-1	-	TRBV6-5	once	CASSRAGERTEAFF	TGTGCCAGCAGCCGAGCGGGGGAAAGAACTGAAGCTTTCTTT
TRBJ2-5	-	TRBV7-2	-	CASSHYLGSGQETQYF	TGTGCCAGCAGCCACTATCTGGGGAGCGGACAAGAGACCCAGTACTTC
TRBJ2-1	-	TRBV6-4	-	CASETPFLFDEQFF	TGTGCCAGTGAAACTCCTTTTTTGTTCGATGAGCAGTTCTTC
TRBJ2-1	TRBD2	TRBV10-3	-	CATAGLNNNEQFF	TGTGCCACCGCGGGACTAAACAACAATGAGCAGTTCTTC
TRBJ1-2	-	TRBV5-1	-	CASSPATGGVGYTF	TGCGCCAGCAGCCCTGCGACGGGAGGAGTAGGCTACACCTTC
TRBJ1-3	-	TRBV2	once	CASSEVSAGGNTIYF	TGTGCCAGCAGTGAGGTTAGCGCGGGAGGAAACACCATATATTTT
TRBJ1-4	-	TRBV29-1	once	CSVPVQGGKEKLFF	TGCAGCGTGCCCGTACAGGGCGGAAAAGAAAAACTGTTTTTT
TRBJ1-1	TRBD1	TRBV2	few	CASSDRGTVNTEAFF	TGTGCCAGCAGTGATAGAGGGACAGTGAACACTGAAGCTTTCTTT
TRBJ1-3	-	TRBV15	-	CATSRDQSGNTIYF	TGTGCCACCAGCAGAGACCAGTCTGGAAACACCATATATTTT
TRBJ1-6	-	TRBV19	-	CASSPIASYNSPLHF	TGTGCCAGTAGTCCAATAGCCTCCTATAATTCACCCCTCCACTTT
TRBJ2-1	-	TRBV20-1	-	CSGQYYNEQFF	TGCAGTGGACAGTACTACAATGAGCAGTTCTTC
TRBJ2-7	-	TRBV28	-	CASSPRPSYEQYF	TGTGCCAGCAGCCCCAGGCCCTCCTACGAGCAGTACTTC
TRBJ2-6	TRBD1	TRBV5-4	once	CASKQGGATPGANVLTF	TGTGCCAGCAAACAAGGGGGCGCGACCCCTGGGGCCAACGTCCTGACTTTC
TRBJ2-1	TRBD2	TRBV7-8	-	CASSFGRGGSYNEQFF	TGTGCCAGCAGCTTTGGACGGGGGGGCTCCTACAATGAGCAGTTCTTC
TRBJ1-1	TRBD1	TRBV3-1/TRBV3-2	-	CASSPRGTGIFSTEAFF	TGTGCCAGCAGCCCGCGGGGGACAGGGATATTTTCCACTGAAGCTTTCTTT
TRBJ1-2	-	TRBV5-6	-	CASSLDTGLRDNYGYTF	TGTGCCAGCAGCTTGGATACAGGGCTGAGGGATAACTATGGCTACACCTTC
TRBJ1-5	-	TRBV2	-	CASSEDGGNQPQHF	TGTGCCAGCAGTGAGGACGGAGGGAATCAGCCCCAGCATTTT
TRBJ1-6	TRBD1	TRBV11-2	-	CASRPFSITGALDSPLHF	TGTGCCAGCAGACCGTTTTCTATCACAGGGGCCCTGGATTCACCCCTCCACTTT
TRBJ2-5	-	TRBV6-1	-	CASSEYGDEETQYF	TGTGCCAGCAGTGAATACGGTGATGAAGAGACCCAGTACTTC
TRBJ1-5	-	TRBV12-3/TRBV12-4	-	CASSQGWGQPQHF	TGTGCCAGCAGCCAGGGTTGGGGTCAGCCCCAGCATTTT
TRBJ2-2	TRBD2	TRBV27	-	CASSLSSPGGGGTGELFF	TGTGCCAGCAGTTTATCCTCTCCGGGCGGGGGTGGCACCGGGGAGCTGTTTTTT
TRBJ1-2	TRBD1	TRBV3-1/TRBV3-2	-	CASSPGQTDGYTF	TGTGCCAGCAGCCCGGGACAGACAGATGGCTACACCTTC
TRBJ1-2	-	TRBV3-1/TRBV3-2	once	CASSQAIGGVGYTF	TGTGCCAGCAGCCAAGCAATCGGGGGGGTTGGCTACACCTTC
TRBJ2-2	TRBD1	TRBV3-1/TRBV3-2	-	CASSQDRGSGELFF	TGTGCCAGCAGCCAGGACAGGGGGTCCGGGGAGCTGTTTTTT
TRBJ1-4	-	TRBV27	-	CASGTGRAEKLFF	TGTGCCAGCGGCACAGGGAGGGCTGAAAAACTGTTTTTT
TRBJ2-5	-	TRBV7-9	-	CASSSVGGKETQYF	TGTGCCAGCAGCTCGGTGGGGGGAAAAGAGACCCAGTACTTC
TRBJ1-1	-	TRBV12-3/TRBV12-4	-	CASSPGVEAFF	TGTGCCAGCAGTCCGGGGGTAGAAGCTTTCTTT
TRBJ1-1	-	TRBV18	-	CASSPPISTGSWNTEAFF	TGTGCCAGCTCACCCCCAATCTCTACAGGGAGTTGGAACACTGAAGCTTTCTTT
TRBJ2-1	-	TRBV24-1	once	CATSDFRDTGRNEQFF	TGTGCCACCAGTGATTTCCGGGACACCGGGAGGAATGAGCAGTTCTTC
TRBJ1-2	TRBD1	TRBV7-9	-	CASSLNYRQGSYGYTF	TGTGCCAGCAGCCTAAACTACCGACAGGGAAGCTATGGCTACACCTTC
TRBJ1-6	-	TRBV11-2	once	CASSLGRGNGDSPLHF	TGTGCCAGCAGCTTAGGTCGGGGGAACGGGGATTCACCCCTCCACTTT
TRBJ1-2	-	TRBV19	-	CASSTLGELIYGYTF	TGTGCCAGTAGCACCCTTGGGGAGCTAATCTATGGCTACACCTTC
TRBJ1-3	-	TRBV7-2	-	CASSLAGGLYSGNTIYF	TGTGCCAGCAGCTTAGCGGGAGGGCTTTACTCTGGAAACACCATATATTTT
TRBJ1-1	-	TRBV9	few	CASSITDNTEAFF	TGTGCCAGCAGCATTACAGATAACACTGAAGCTTTCTTT
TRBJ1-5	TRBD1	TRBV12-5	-	CASGLVGTGPLNQPQHF	TGTGCTAGTGGTTTGGTCGGGACAGGGCCGCTCAATCAGCCCCAGCATTTT
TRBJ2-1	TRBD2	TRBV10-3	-	CAISETSGVGNEQFF	TGTGCCATCAGTGAGACTAGCGGGGTTGGGAATGAGCAGTTCTTC
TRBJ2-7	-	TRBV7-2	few	CASSLSGASSYEQYF	TGTGCCAGCAGCTTAAGTGGGGCGTCATCCTACGAGCAGTACTTC
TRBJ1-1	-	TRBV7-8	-	CASSLSRGNTEAFF	TGTGCCAGCAGCTTATCCCGGGGGAACACTGAAGCTTTCTTT
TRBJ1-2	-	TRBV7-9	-	CASSLDMGGYTF	TGTGCCAGCAGCTTAGACATGGGCGGCTACACCTTC
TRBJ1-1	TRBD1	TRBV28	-	CASSFYEGAIVTEAFF	TGTGCCAGCAGTTTTTATGAGGGGGCCATTGTCACTGAAGCTTTCTTT
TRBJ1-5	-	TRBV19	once	CASIVQGGSNQPQHF	TGTGCCAGTATAGTACAGGGCGGAAGCAATCAGCCCCAGCATTTT
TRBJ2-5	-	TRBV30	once	CAWLRAETQYF	TGTGCCTGGTTGCGGGCAGAGACCCAGTACTTC